The 30 T cell receptor beta chains below come from one sample, sequenced in a study of identical twins. TCRdb re-called the 5' RACE reads through MiXCR, storing one row per CDR3 protein. The sample has some 760,000 distinct CDR3 sequences, about 20% seen once. This sample also appeared in a second study, on T cells expressing NK-cell markers.

Material: PBMCs. These receptors all stem from a woman younger than 30 in good health.

The CDR3 DNA is TGTGCCAGCAGTCTAGCCCGAGGGGGTTCCCAAGAGACCCAGTACTTC. This translates into CASSLARGGSQETQYF. V gene TRBV6-5 combines with J gene TRBJ2-5; tentatively, D is TRBD1 (6 bases). CDR3 size: 16 residues. The V and J ends lost 5 bases and 1 base respectively, with 17 bases between them. From germline, CDR1 is MNHEY and CDR2 SVGAGI.

This clonotype has just a few counts. This chain links TRBV4-3 with TRBJ1-2; D perhaps matches TRBD1 (6 bases). CDR1 and CDR2 (germline): LGHNA, YSLEER. The CDR3 extends over 15 amino acids. Trimming removed 3 bases from V and 0 bases from J, with 11 bases in between. The CDR3 DNA reads TGCGCCAGCAGCCACCTCAGGGGCTCTAACTATGGCTACACCTTC. Encoded protein: CASSHLRGSNYGYTF.

This sequence joins TRBV2 and TRBJ2-7; tentative D call: TRBD1 (7 bases). CDR1 is SNHLY and CDR2 is FYNNEI in the germline V gene. The V gene lost 6 bases and the J gene lost 5 bases, with 14 bases spanning the gap. The CDR3 length is 13 residues. The DNA for the CDR3 is TGTGCCAGCAGGACAGGGAGGTTAGACGAGCAGTACTTC. Translated: CASRTGRLDEQYF.

This clonotype was picked up many times. The rearrangement joins TRBV12-3 or TRBV12-4 to TRBJ2-3; D possibly corresponds to TRBD2 (5 bases). V was clipped by 3 bases and J by 1 base, with 11 bases between them. The CDR3 spans 15 residues. In DNA form, the CDR3 reads TGTGCCAGCAGTTTCGGTCTAGCAGGCACAGATACGCAGTATTTT. This sequence encodes CASSFGLAGTDTQYF.

A few counts support this clonotype. This chain uses TRBV5-1 with TRBJ2-7, with a weak D call TRBD1 (6 bases). Trimming removed 4 bases from V and 3 bases from J, with 11 bases in between. The CDR3 spans 13 residues. Germline V gives CDR1 SGHRS, CDR2 YFSETQ. The CDR3 loop reads CASSRDTFYEQYF. The DNA of the CDR3 is TGCGCCAGCAGCCGGGACACCTTCTACGAGCAGTACTTC.

This clonotype was seen a handful of times. The chain has TRBV6-1 and TRBJ1-1, with TRBD1 identical over 9 bases. The CDR3 is made up of 13 amino acids. V shed 8 bases and J 1 base; nucleotides not matched to a gene: 2. Germline V gene sequence: CDR1 MNHNS, CDR2 SASEGT. The CDR3 bases are TGTGCCAGCGGACAGGGGACGAACACTGAAGCTTTCTTT. This codes for CASGQGTNTEAFF.

This rearrangement joins TRBV20-1 to TRBJ2-1; maybe TRBD2 (6 bases). CDR1 is DFQATT, CDR2 SNEGSKA, per germline (reference sequence). The length of the CDR3 is 14 residues. The V end lost 5 bases, the J end lost 5 bases, and 16 bases lay between the germline ends. The CDR3 reads CSAARRAANNEQFF. The CDR3, as DNA: TGCAGTGCTGCCAGGAGGGCGGCTAACAATGAGCAGTTCTTC.

This clonotype has a handful of counts. V is TRBV29-1 and J is TRBJ2-2; D is perhaps TRBD1 (6 bases). The V gene lost 5 bases and the J gene lost 10 bases, with 14 bases spanning the gap. CDR1 and CDR2 from the germline V gene are SQVTM and ANQGSEA. CDR3 size: 12 residues. The CDR3 DNA reads TGCAGCGTTTCTAAGGGGGAAGCGGAGCTGTTTTTT. Its translation: CSVSKGEAELFF.

This clonotype was counted a few times. The chain recombines TRBV5-5 with TRBJ1-1, with D hard to call. Germline V gives CDR1 SGHKS, CDR2 YYEKEE (reference sequence). Trimming took 4 bases from V and 7 from J, leaving 11 bases between them. The CDR3 consists of 12 residues. The CDR3 nucleotides read TGTGCCAGCAGCCGGGCGGAGGGTGAAGCTTTCTTT. The encoded protein is CASSRAEGEAFF. Looking up the rest from reference TRBV5-5 and TRBJ1-1 gives the full variable domain: DAGVTQSPTHLIKTRGQQVTLRCSPISGHKSVSWYQQVLGQGPQFIFQYYEKEERGRGNFPDRFSARQFPNYSSELNVNALLLGDSALYLCASSRAEGEAFFGQGTRLTVV.

This chain links TRBV6-5 with TRBJ2-1; a weak D match, TRBD2 (5 bases). Trimming pared 7 bases from V and 0 bases from J, leaving 16 bases between. The CDR3 extends over 16 amino acids. Germline-derived CDR1 and CDR2 are MNHEY and SVGAGI. CDR3: CASMLGWRSSYNEQFF. CDR3 sequence (DNA): TGTGCCAGCATGTTGGGGTGGAGGAGCTCCTACAATGAGCAGTTCTTC.

The chain employs TRBV10-3 and TRBJ1-4; D unclear. CDR3 length: 17 amino acids. CDR1 is ENHRY and CDR2 is SYGVKD in the germline V gene. V shed 3 bases and J shed 6 bases, with 20 bases lying between them. In DNA, the CDR3 is TGTGCCATCAGTGAAGGCCGAACAGTCAGTCGGGATGAAAAACTGTTTTTT. Encoded protein: CAISEGRTVSRDEKLFF.

The chain is built from TRBV11-3 and TRBJ2-7, with 9 bases fitting TRBD1. This CDR3 region has 14 residues. From germline, CDR1 is SGHNT and CDR2 YENEEA. With 4 bases clipped from V and 7 bases from J, the junction kept 8 bases outside the gene matches. CDR3 sequence: CASSSGTGFEEQYF. Here the CDR3 DNA reads TGTGCCAGCAGCTCCGGGACAGGGTTTGAAGAGCAGTACTTC.

This clonotype was found many times. V gene TRBV12-3 or TRBV12-4 combines with J gene TRBJ2-1; TRBD2 aligns across 7 bases. CDR3 length equals 14 residues. With 3 bases clipped from V and 8 bases from J, the junction kept 7 bases outside the gene matches. The CDR3: CASSLAGVWDEQFF. CDR3 in DNA: TGTGCCAGCAGTTTGGCGGGGGTCTGGGATGAGCAGTTCTTC.

This clonotype was counted a few times. The chain combines TRBV9 with TRBJ2-1; the D is unclear. V was trimmed by 5 bases and J by 6 bases, leaving 6 bases between them. CDR1 is SGDLS, CDR2 YYNGEE, per germline. This CDR3 spans 11 amino acids. CDR3 sequence reads: CASRTRNEQFF. In nucleotides, the CDR3 is TGTGCCAGCAGGACTCGCAATGAGCAGTTCTTC. Drawing the rest from reference TRBV9 and TRBJ2-1, the complete variable domain is DSGVTQTPKHLITATGQRVTLRCSPRSGDLSVYWYQQSLDQGLQFLIQYYNGEERAKGNILERFSAQQFPDLHSELNLSSLELGDSALYFCASRTRNEQFFGPGTRLTVL.

This clonotype has a handful of counts. V and J are TRBV7-2 and TRBJ2-1; 11 bases line up with TRBD2. Germline CDR1 and CDR2: SGHTA and FQGNSA. The CDR3 covers 16 residues. The V gene end was trimmed by 6 bases and the J gene end by 2 bases; junction bases not matched to a gene: 6. As DNA, the CDR3 is TGTGCCAGCAGATTACTAGCGGGAGTTACCTACAATGAGCAGTTCTTC. Translated: CASRLLAGVTYNEQFF. The variable domain in full, with the rest retrieved from reference TRBV7-2 and TRBJ2-1, is GAGVSQSPSNKVTEKGKDVELRCDPISGHTALYWYRQSLGQGLEFLIYFQGNSAPDKSGLPSDRFSAERTGGSVSTLTIQRTQQEDSAVYLCASRLLAGVTYNEQFFGPGTRLTVL.

This clonotype showed up just a few times. V and J are TRBV12-3 or TRBV12-4 and TRBJ2-3, with 10 bases fitting TRBD1. J was trimmed by 6 bases and V by 3 bases; bases with no gene match: 6. The CDR3 has 15 amino acids. This chain's CDR3 is CASSFRTGGTDTQYF. In DNA, the CDR3 is TGTGCCAGCAGTTTTAGGACAGGGGGTACGGATACGCAGTATTTT.

The chain employs TRBV5-1 and TRBJ1-1; TRBD1 matches 7 bases. The CDR3 runs to 14 residues. V dropped 4 bases and J dropped 5; count of bases not matched to a gene: 8. Germline CDR1 and CDR2: SGHRS and YFSETQ. CDR3 bases: TGCGCCAGCAGCCGACAGGGAGGTTTGACTGAAGCTTTCTTT. Residues: CASSRQGGLTEAFF.

J is TRBJ2-1 and V is TRBV29-1; tentative D call: TRBD2 (5 bases). The CDR3 has 12 residues. V lost 4 bases to trimming and J lost 9 bases, with 13 bases between them. Per germline, CDR1 SQVTM and CDR2 ANQGSEA. The CDR3 loop reads CSVVTARGEQFF. As DNA, the CDR3 is TGCAGCGTTGTTACGGCACGGGGTGAGCAGTTCTTC.

This clonotype was picked up one time. The chain recombines TRBV20-1 with TRBJ2-7, with 7 positions matching TRBD2. CDR3 length equals 12 residues. The germline gives CDR1 DFQATT, CDR2 SNEGSKA (reference sequence). Germline trimming cut 8 bases from V and 6 bases from J; bases unmatched to any gene: 10. DNA for the CDR3: TGCAGTCGGGGTGGAGCGGGATCCGAGCAGTACTTC. Encoded protein: CSRGGAGSEQYF.

This clonotype occurred a few times. The gene calls are TRBV6-1 and TRBJ1-3; D may be TRBD1 (6 bases). CDR1 and CDR2 (germline): MNHNS, SASEGT. The CDR3 extends over 14 amino acids. The V end lost 8 bases, the J end lost 0 bases, and 11 bases lay between the germline ends. CDR3 region: CASSRTASGNTIYF. CDR3 nucleotide sequence: TGTGCCAGCTCGAGGACAGCCTCTGGAAACACCATATATTTT.

This clonotype was counted between two and nine times. The gene calls are TRBV5-4 and TRBJ2-7; TRBD2 aligns across 9 bases. The CDR3 contains 15 residues. The V and J ends lost 1 base and 6 bases, in that order; junction bases with no gene match: 8. CDR1 is SGHNT and CDR2 is YYREEE in the germline V gene (reference sequence). The CDR3 reads CASSLLREGLSEQYF. The CDR3 DNA follows: TGTGCCAGCAGCTTGTTGCGGGAGGGCCTGAGCGAGCAGTACTTC.

The rearrangement joins TRBV2 to TRBJ2-1; D gene unclear. The germline V and J ends were trimmed by 3 bases and 9 bases, with 15 bases remaining between them. Germline values: CDR1 SNHLY, CDR2 FYNNEI. This CDR3 comprises 14 residues. CDR3 amino acids: CASSDGQGYAEQFF. The CDR3 nucleotides are TGTGCCAGCAGTGACGGCCAAGGGTATGCTGAGCAGTTCTTC.

V and J are TRBV2 and TRBJ2-3; D is unresolved. Trimming removed 6 bases from V and 2 bases from J, with 6 bases in between. The CDR3 is 12 amino acids. Germline V gene lookup returns CDR1 SNHLY and CDR2 FYNNEI. This CDR3 is CASRSYTDTQYF. Here the CDR3 DNA reads TGTGCCAGCAGAAGTTACACAGATACGCAGTATTTT.

There are a few counts of this clonotype. V is TRBV7-2 and J is TRBJ2-1, with D possibly being TRBD2 (6 bases). V was clipped by 3 bases and J by 0 bases, with 15 bases between them. The germline CDR1 and CDR2 sequences are SGHTA and FQGNSA. CDR3 size: 17 residues. The CDR3 nucleotides are TGTGCCAGCAGCTTCCCACTCCGGGGGAGCTCCTACAATGAGCAGTTCTTC. Residues: CASSFPLRGSSYNEQFF.

The chain combines TRBV7-9 with TRBJ1-1, with 7 bases identical to TRBD1. V lost 5 bases to trimming and J lost 4 bases; unmatched junction nucleotides: 10. Germline loops: CDR1 SEHNR, CDR2 FQNEAQ (reference sequence). The CDR3 has 15 residues. The DNA of the CDR3 is TGTGCCAGCAGCAGTAGGACAGGCAAGGGCACTGAAGCTTTCTTT. Translation gives CASSSRTGKGTEAFF.

This clonotype has only a few counts. The chain combines TRBV24-1 with TRBJ2-1; D is ambiguous. The germline V gene encodes CDR1 KGHDR and CDR2 SFDVKD. V was cut by 4 bases and J by 0 bases, with 9 bases left in between. The CDR3 spans 15 residues. In DNA form, the CDR3 reads TGTGCCACCAGTGACGCCAGGAGCTCCTACAATGAGCAGTTCTTC. Translating it yields CATSDARSSYNEQFF.

In its sample, this clonotype was seen a few times. The V call is TRBV20-1, the J call TRBJ2-6; 7 positions match TRBD2. The ends lost 3 bases at V and 4 bases at J; junction bases unmatched: 3. CDR1 DFQATT and CDR2 SNEGSKA come from the germline V gene (reference sequence). CDR3 size: 14 residues. Here the CDR3 reads CSARGGRGANVLTF. The CDR3 nucleotides are TGCAGTGCTAGGGGAGGGAGAGGGGCCAACGTCCTGACTTTC.

This clonotype occurred a few times. The V call is TRBV5-8, the J call TRBJ1-1; 7 positions agree with TRBD1. The CDR3 consists of 16 residues. The junction had 5 bases not matched to a gene; V was cut back by 0 bases and J by 0 bases. CDR1 and CDR2 from the germline V gene are SGHTS and YDEGEE. The CDR3 loop reads CASSLGAGGMNTEAFF. DNA for the CDR3: TGTGCCAGCAGCTTGGGTGCAGGGGGTATGAACACTGAAGCTTTCTTT.

The rearrangement links TRBV29-1 to TRBJ1-4; D perhaps matches TRBD1 (6 bases). This CDR3 contains 13 residues. Germline V gives CDR1 SQVTM, CDR2 ANQGSEA. Trimming removed 7 bases at V and 6 bases at J, with 15 bases between. CDR3 coding DNA: TGCAGCGCCAGTTGGGGGGCAGATGAAAAACTGTTTTTT. Protein sequence: CSASWGADEKLFF.

CDR3 sequence: CASSHPGVDQPQHF. The CDR3 coding sequence is TGTGCCAGCAGTCACCCAGGAGTAGACCAGCCCCAGCATTTT. V gene TRBV5-5 combines with J gene TRBJ1-5; D remains ambiguous. CDR1 is SGHKS, CDR2 YYEKEE, per germline (reference sequence). V was clipped by 5 bases and J by 7 bases, with 16 bases between them. CDR3 length: 14 residues.